Reported below is one TCR beta chain. Its antigen is not known. Germline V gives CDR1 SQVTM, CDR2 ANQGSEA. The CDR3 runs to 14 residues. V lost 6 bases, J lost 2 bases, and 14 bases lay in between. It was CD45RO-negative cells, positively selected for CCR7, that made up naive CD8 cells, with terminally differentiated effector memory CD45RA+ cells excluded. The data stem from a study of shared clonotypes between healthy human individuals. Overall study: Donor ages ranged 18 to 49 years: two women, a few men. Each donor contributed plates that comprised three CD4 naive, three CD4 memory, two CD8 naive and one CD8 memory. Overall study findings and caveats: In general, naive subsets displayed greater estimated richness than memory subsets did.

Per the authors' pipeline: There were no quality scores in the junction-only immunoSEQ sequences, so filtering differed. Only in-frame clones appear in the TCRdb table, and some are missing; sequencing was by immunoSEQ multiplex PCR. The D gene and trimming were derived from the DNA, and the V and J assignments and clone size from that table. The sample yields about 800,000 clones, about 96% seen once. The clonotype was recovered from a man aged 25-45 years in good health. Sequencing used naive CD8+ T cells sorted from blood. This chain connects TRBV29-1 to TRBJ1-3; TRBD1 might be the D (6 bases). The CDR3 sequence: CSVRAGAAGNTIYF. The CDR3 bases are TGCAGCGTCCGCGCAGGGGCGGCTGGAAACACCATATATTTT. Full variable domain (missing parts from reference TRBV29-1 and TRBJ1-3): SAVISQKPSRDICQRGTSLTIQCQVDSQVTMMFWYRQQPGQSLTLIATANQGSEATYESGFVIDKFPISRPNLTFSTLTVSNMSPEDSSIYLCSVRAGAAGNTIYFGEGSWLTVV.